This TCR beta chain was captured in a study of T cell responses to AZD1222 COVID-19 vaccine. Assay used: immunoSEQ multiplex PCR; TCRdb lists only in-frame clones, some missing. The sample carries more than 65,000 clones, 86% recorded once. Study results and caveats: Unmutated regions of variants are reportedly targeted by nearly half of spike-specific TCRs. Only a handful of AZD1222 recipients tested seropositive at baseline. No day 14 peak samples; only post-peak repertoires were characterized.

For this clone: Its specificity is unknown.

V lost 8 bases and J lost 0, with 17 bases in between. This CDR3 region has 15 residues. CDR1 MNHEY and CDR2 SVGAGI come from the germline V gene. Sequenced here: peripheral blood, sampled on day 0 of AZD1222 vaccination. This receptor was obtained from an adult in good health. The chain links TRBV6-5 to TRBJ2-7; tentatively, D is TRBD2 (5 bases). The CDR3 region is CASGRVAGDSYEQYF. CDR3 nucleotide sequence: TGTGCCAGCGGCCGCGTCGCCGGGGACTCCTACGAGCAGTACTTC.